Listed below are T cell receptor beta chains from one sample, sequenced in a study of OX40 agonist ivuxolimab in advanced cancers. Measured with immunoSEQ multiplex PCR; TCRdb has only the in-frame clones, and not every one. The sample lists approximately 47,000 clones, around 80% occurring once. Here the sequenced sample was CD4+ or CD8+ T cells sorted from blood, taken in a trial of the OX40 agonist ivuxolimab. Source of these receptors: an adult with an advanced solid tumor such as melanoma, head and neck, liver or kidney cancer. CDR3s include the opening cysteine and the closing phenylalanine or tryptophan. Clone size is shown for a subset of rows, as once, few, many or a class of expanded clone.

- | 15 | TRBV19 | CASRDRGRSDGELFF
few | 12 | TRBV29-1 | CSVGEGTYEQYF
- | 13 | TRBV7-6 | CASSKQGVTEAFF
- | 13 | TRBV7-2 | CASSLGLNNEQFF
- | 13 | TRBV11-2 | CASSLERQGEQYF
few | 13 | TRBV19 | CASSIGPNTEAFF
few | 12 | TRBV6-4 | CASTRGGYGYTF
- | 15 | TRBV29-1 | CSVGPGWGMNTEAFF
- | 16 | TRBV18 | CASSPNRGVPGNTIYF
- | 15 | TRBV6-5 | CASTPSRDRPLEQYF
- | 15 | TRBV4-3 | CASSQDGGGNYGYTF
once | 15 | TRBV19 | CATKPTGGSGYEQYF
- | 18 | TRBV18 | CASSSDRRTSGFNYEQYF
- | 14 | TRBV7-6 | CASSLGASSYEQYF
- | 14 | TRBV2 | CASSGRQGGAEAFF
- | 13 | TRBV14 | CASSQGFNQPQHF
- | 16 | TRBV5-1 | CASSPGLAGGGDTQYF
large | 14 | TRBV7-2 | CASSSWTSGNEQYF
- | 14 | TRBV5-1 | CASSLAVNTGELFF
- | 15 | TRBV6-5 | CASSYWDNSNSPLHF
- | 16 | TRBV14 | CASSPLDTATNEKLFF
- | 16 | TRBV19 | CASRKPTGVLVQPQHF
- | 16 | TRBV5-1 | CASSSSSGEGNYGYTF
few | 11 | TRBV13 | CASSYRRGYTF
- | 16 | TRBV27 | CASSFSIGQSSYEQYF
- | 13 | TRBV7-2 | CASSLGFRSEQYF
- | 13 | TRBV5-1 | CASNSGSGGELFF
- | 16 | TRBV5-5 | CASSTFTSGDYNEQFF
- | 14 | TRBV15 | CATSGGGDYQPQHF
- | 18 | TRBV4-1 | CASSQERRVRGNTGELFF
- | 15 | TRBV5-1 | CASSLASGFQETQYF
- | 14 | TRBV5-8 | CASSLPGPAYEQYF
- | 14 | TRBV9 | CASSVSGGLETQYF
- | 18 | TRBV21-1 | CASSKETGGKVRSYEQYF
- | 14 | TRBV4-3 | CASSQREGADTQYF
- | 14 | TRBV2 | CASSPGTSFDEQYF